These T cell receptor beta chains were read from a single sample in a study of T cell responses to AZD1222 COVID-19 vaccine. Method: immunoSEQ multiplex PCR; TCRdb's copy keeps in-frame clones and lacks some. The sample lists over 100,000 clones, about 86% seen once, with approximately 9.4% in the top ten. Sequenced here: peripheral blood, sampled on day 0 of AZD1222 vaccination. These receptors came from an adult in good health. Both conserved end residues are part of each CDR3.

v_gene: TRBV5-1; j_gene: TRBJ2-2; CDR3aa: CASSLGQNTGELFF
v_gene: TRBV6-2/TRBV6-3; j_gene: TRBJ2-4; CDR3aa: CASSRAQNIQYF
v_gene: TRBV5-1; j_gene: TRBJ2-1; CDR3aa: CASSLIAGDYNEQFF
v_gene: TRBV5-1; j_gene: TRBJ2-1; CDR3aa: CASSSGPQGLAGGGEQFF
v_gene: TRBV6-2/TRBV6-3; j_gene: TRBJ2-3; CDR3aa: CASSYSPAGPTDTQYF
v_gene: TRBV24-1; j_gene: TRBJ2-7; CDR3aa: CATGPSGRSSYEQYF
v_gene: TRBV6-5; j_gene: TRBJ2-7; CDR3aa: CASSYSPTRPYEQYF
v_gene: TRBV18; j_gene: TRBJ1-1; CDR3aa: CASSLGTGTALGNTEAFF
v_gene: TRBV27; j_gene: TRBJ2-7; CDR3aa: CASMAGGGEQYF
v_gene: TRBV19; j_gene: TRBJ1-1; CDR3aa: CASSIYPYTEAFF
v_gene: TRBV28; j_gene: TRBJ2-1; CDR3aa: CASLLAGGPHEQFF
v_gene: TRBV5-8; j_gene: TRBJ1-6; CDR3aa: CASSGQPNSPLHF
v_gene: TRBV3-1/TRBV3-2; j_gene: TRBJ1-5; CDR3aa: CASSQVQGRQPQHF
v_gene: TRBV5-1; j_gene: TRBJ2-7; CDR3aa: CASSLDGRSYEQYF
v_gene: TRBV2; j_gene: TRBJ2-1; CDR3aa: CASSEAPPRSSGYNEQFF
v_gene: TRBV3-1/TRBV3-2; j_gene: TRBJ2-7; CDR3aa: CASSPGTGGFEQYF
v_gene: TRBV7-2; j_gene: TRBJ2-3; CDR3aa: CASSPPGGGATDTQYF
v_gene: TRBV28; j_gene: TRBJ2-4; CDR3aa: CASSVLLGGKNIQYF
v_gene: TRBV9; j_gene: TRBJ2-1; CDR3aa: CASSVGEIAGATYNEQFF
v_gene: TRBV19; j_gene: TRBJ1-5; CDR3aa: CASSNSHSGSQPQHF
v_gene: TRBV5-8; j_gene: TRBJ2-4; CDR3aa: CASSRGLGNIQYF
v_gene: TRBV3-1/TRBV3-2; j_gene: TRBJ2-1; CDR3aa: CASSAIGLAGAGSYNEQFF
v_gene: TRBV11-3; j_gene: TRBJ2-5; CDR3aa: CASSSGVRETQYF
v_gene: TRBV28; j_gene: TRBJ2-7; CDR3aa: CASSFAVGAYEQYF
v_gene: TRBV28; j_gene: TRBJ2-3; CDR3aa: CASSLARVPTDTQYF
v_gene: TRBV5-1; j_gene: TRBJ2-3; CDR3aa: CASSFGQHPDTQYF
v_gene: TRBV19; j_gene: TRBJ1-4; CDR3aa: CASSLSPGATNEKLFF
v_gene: TRBV28; j_gene: TRBJ1-6; CDR3aa: CASSSDSTYNSPLHF
v_gene: TRBV13; j_gene: TRBJ2-3; CDR3aa: CASSPRGGAQYF
v_gene: TRBV6-5; j_gene: TRBJ1-1; CDR3aa: CASSYMGGGTEAFF
v_gene: TRBV7-2; j_gene: TRBJ2-7; CDR3aa: CASSLGGAGVPYEQYF
v_gene: TRBV3-1/TRBV3-2; j_gene: TRBJ1-1; CDR3aa: CASSQEPPRDHTEAFF
v_gene: TRBV4-3; j_gene: TRBJ1-5; CDR3aa: CASSQEGLGSQPQHF